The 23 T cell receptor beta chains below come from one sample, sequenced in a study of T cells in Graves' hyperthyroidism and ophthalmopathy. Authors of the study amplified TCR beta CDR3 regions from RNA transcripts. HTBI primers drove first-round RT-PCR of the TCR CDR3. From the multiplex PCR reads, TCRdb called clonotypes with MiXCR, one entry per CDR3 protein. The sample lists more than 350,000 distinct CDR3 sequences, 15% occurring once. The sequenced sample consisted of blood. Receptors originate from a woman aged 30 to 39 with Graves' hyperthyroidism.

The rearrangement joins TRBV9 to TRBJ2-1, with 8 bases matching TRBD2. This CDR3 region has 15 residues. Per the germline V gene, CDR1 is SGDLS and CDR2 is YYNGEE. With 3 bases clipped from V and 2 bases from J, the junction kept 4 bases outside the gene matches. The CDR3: CASSERTSPYNEQFF. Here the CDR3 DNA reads TGTGCCAGCAGCGAGCGGACTAGCCCCTACAATGAGCAGTTCTTC. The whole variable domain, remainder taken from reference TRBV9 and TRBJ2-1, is DSGVTQTPKHLITATGQRVTLRCSPRSGDLSVYWYQQSLDQGLQFLIQYYNGEERAKGNILERFSAQQFPDLHSELNLSSLELGDSALYFCASSERTSPYNEQFFGPGTRLTVL.

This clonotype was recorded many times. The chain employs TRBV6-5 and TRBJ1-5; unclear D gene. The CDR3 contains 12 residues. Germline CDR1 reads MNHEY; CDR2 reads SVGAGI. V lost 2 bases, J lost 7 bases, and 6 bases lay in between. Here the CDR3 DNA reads TGTGCCAGCAGTTACGCCGGACAGCCCCAGCATTTT. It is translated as CASSYAGQPQHF.

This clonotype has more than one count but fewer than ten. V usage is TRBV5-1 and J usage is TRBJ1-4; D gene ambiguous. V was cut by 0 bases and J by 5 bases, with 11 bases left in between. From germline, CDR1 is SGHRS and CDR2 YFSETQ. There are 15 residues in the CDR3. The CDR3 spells CASSLGRFSNEKLFF. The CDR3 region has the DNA TGCGCCAGCAGCTTGGGTCGTTTTTCCAATGAAAAACTGTTTTTT.

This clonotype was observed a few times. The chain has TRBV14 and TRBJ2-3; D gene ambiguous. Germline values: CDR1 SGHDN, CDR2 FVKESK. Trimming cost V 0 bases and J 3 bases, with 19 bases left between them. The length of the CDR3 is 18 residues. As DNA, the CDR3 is TGTGCCAGCAGCCAAGAAGGTTCTATATGGCCTGGAACAGATACGCAGTATTTT. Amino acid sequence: CASSQEGSIWPGTDTQYF. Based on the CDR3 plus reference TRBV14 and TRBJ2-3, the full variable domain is EAGVTQFPSHSVIEKGQTVTLRCDPISGHDNLYWYRRVMGKEIKFLLHFVKESKQDESGMPNNRFLAERTGGTYSTLKVQPAELEDSGVYFCASSQEGSIWPGTDTQYFGPGTRLTVL.

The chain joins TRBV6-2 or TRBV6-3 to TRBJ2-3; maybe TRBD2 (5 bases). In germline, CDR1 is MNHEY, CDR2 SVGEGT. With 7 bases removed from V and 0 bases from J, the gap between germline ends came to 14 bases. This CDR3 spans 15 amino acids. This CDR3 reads CASNSEGRSTDTQYF. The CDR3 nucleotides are TGTGCCAGCAACTCTGAGGGCAGGAGCACAGATACGCAGTATTTT.

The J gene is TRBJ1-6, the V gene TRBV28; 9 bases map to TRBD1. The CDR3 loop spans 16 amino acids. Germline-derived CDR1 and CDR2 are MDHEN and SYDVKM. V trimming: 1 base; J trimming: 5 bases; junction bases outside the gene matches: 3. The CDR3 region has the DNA TGTGCCAGCAGTTTATCCGGGACAGGGCATAATTCACCCCTCCACTTT. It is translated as CASSLSGTGHNSPLHF.

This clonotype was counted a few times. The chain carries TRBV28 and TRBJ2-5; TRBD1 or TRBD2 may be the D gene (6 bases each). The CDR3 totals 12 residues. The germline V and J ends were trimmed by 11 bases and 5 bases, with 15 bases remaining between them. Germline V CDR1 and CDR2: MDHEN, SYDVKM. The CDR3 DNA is TGTGCCCTAGGGGGGCCCATGGAGACCCAGTACTTC. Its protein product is CALGGPMETQYF.

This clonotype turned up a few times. CDR3: CASSEALDGVGGTF. CDR3 bases: TGTGCCAGCAGTGAAGCGCTGGACGGTGTAGGTGGCACCTTC. The genes are TRBV6-1 and TRBJ1-2; D is ambiguous. The ends were cut back, 0 bases at V and 13 bases at J, with 18 bases in the middle. From germline, CDR1 is MNHNS and CDR2 SASEGT. There are 14 residues in the CDR3.

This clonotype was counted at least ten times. CDR3 region: CASSPPLRASTDTQYF. CDR3 nucleotides: TGTGCCAGCAGCCCCCCCCTGCGTGCAAGCACAGATACGCAGTATTTT. The chain combines TRBV6-1 with TRBJ2-3; D call uncertain. The germline V and J ends were trimmed by 6 bases and 0 bases, with 16 bases remaining between them. The germline V gene encodes CDR1 MNHNS and CDR2 SASEGT. The CDR3 sequence is 16 residues long.

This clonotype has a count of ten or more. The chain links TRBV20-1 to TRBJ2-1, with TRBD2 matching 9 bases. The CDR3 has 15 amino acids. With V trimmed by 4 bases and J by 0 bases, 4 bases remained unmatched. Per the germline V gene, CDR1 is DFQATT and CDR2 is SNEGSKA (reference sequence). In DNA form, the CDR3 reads TGCAGTGCTACCTTTAGCGGGAGCTCCTACAATGAGCAGTTCTTC. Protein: CSATFSGSSYNEQFF.

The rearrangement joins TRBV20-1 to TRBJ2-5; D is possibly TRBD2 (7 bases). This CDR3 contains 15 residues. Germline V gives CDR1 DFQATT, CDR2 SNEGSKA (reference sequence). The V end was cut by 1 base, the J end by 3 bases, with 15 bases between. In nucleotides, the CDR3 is TGCAGTGCTAGAGGCTTAAGGGGGGGTGAAGAGACCCAGTACTTC. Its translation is CSARGLRGGEETQYF.

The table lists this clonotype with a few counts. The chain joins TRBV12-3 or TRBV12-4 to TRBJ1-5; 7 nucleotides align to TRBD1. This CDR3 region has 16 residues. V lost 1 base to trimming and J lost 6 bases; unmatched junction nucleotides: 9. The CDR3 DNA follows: TGTGCCAGCAGTTTAGAGATAGGGGGCGTAGGTCAGCCCCAGCATTTT. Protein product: CASSLEIGGVGQPQHF.

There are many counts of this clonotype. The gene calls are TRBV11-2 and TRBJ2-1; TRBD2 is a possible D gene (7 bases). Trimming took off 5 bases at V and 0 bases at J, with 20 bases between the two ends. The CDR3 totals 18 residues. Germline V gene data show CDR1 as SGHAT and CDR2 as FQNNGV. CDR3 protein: CASSPQWGGGSSYNEQFF. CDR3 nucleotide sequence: TGTGCCAGCAGCCCGCAATGGGGCGGGGGCAGCTCCTACAATGAGCAGTTCTTC.

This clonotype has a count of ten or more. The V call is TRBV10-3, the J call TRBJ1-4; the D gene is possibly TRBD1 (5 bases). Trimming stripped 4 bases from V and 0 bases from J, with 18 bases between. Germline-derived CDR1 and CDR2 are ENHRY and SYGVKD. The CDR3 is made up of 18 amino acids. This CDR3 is CAISGGTGPAATNEKLFF. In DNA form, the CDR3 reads TGTGCCATCAGTGGGGGAACAGGTCCCGCAGCAACTAATGAAAAACTGTTTTTT.

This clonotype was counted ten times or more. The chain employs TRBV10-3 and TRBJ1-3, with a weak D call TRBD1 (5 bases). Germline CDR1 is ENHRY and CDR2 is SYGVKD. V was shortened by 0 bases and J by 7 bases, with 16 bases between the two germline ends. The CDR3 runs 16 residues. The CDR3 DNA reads TGTGCCATCAGTGAGTCCGGACAAAAAAAGGGGAACACCATATATTTT. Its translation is CAISESGQKKGNTIYF.

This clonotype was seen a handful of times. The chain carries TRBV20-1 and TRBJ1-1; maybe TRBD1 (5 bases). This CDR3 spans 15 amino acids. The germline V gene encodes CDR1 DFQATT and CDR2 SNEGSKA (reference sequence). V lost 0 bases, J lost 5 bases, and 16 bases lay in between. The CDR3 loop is CSARDHSGGGTEAFF. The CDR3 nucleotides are TGCAGTGCTAGAGATCATTCGGGGGGTGGGACTGAAGCTTTCTTT.

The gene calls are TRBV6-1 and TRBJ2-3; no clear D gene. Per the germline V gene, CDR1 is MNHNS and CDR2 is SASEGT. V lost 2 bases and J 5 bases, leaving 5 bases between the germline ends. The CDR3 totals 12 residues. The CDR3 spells CASSEQKDTQYF. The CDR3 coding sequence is TGTGCCAGCAGTGAACAGAAAGATACGCAGTATTTT.

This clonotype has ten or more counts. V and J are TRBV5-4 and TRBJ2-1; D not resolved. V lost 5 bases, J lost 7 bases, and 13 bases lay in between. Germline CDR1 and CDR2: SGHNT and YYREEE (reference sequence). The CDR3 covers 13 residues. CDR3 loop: CASSQKTVNEQFF. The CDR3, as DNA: TGTGCCAGCAGTCAAAAGACGGTAAATGAGCAGTTCTTC.

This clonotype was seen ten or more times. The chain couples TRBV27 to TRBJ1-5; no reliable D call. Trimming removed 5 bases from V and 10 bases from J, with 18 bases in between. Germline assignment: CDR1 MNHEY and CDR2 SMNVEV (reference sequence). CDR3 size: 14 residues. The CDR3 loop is CASSPLGGEKPQHF. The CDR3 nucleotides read TGTGCCAGCAGTCCACTAGGAGGCGAAAAACCCCAGCATTTT.

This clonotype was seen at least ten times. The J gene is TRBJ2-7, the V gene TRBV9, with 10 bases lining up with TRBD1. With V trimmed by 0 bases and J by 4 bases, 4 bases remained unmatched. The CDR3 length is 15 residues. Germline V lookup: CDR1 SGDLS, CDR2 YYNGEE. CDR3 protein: CASSVGGTGAYEQYF. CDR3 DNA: TGTGCCAGCAGCGTAGGCGGGACAGGGGCGTACGAGCAGTACTTC.

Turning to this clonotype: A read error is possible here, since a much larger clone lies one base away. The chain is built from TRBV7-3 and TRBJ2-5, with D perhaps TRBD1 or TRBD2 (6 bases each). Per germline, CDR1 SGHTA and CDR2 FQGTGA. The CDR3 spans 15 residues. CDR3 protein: CASSPRLGGQEAQYF. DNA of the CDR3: TGTGCCAGCAGCCCCCGTTTGGGGGGCCAAGAGGCCCAGTACTTC.

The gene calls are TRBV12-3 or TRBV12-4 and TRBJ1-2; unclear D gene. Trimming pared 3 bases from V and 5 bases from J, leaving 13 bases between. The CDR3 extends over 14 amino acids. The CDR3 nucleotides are TGTGCCAGCAGTTTTAGCGGACCCCTTTATGGCTACACCTTC. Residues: CASSFSGPLYGYTF.

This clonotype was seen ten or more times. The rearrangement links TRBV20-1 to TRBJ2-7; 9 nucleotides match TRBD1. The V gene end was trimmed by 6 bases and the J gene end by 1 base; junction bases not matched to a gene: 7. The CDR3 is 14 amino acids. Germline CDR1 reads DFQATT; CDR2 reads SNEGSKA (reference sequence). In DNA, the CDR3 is TGCAGTGCCCAGGGACAGGGTGCTTCCTACGAGCAGTACTTC. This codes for CSAQGQGASYEQYF.